The clone carrying this T cell receptor (beta chain) was counted a few times. Its antigen is not identified. This sample was taken from a study of read filtering for tumor transcriptome and immune sequencing. Study-wide background: Mean patient age was roughly 61 years, range about 45 to 90; around 16 male, 14 to 15 female. IR-seq gave about 4.05 to 11 million TCR reads per sample; RNA-seq gave about 75 to 1,300.

General study results and limits: Dropping single-read clonotypes raised IR-seq and RNA-seq shared-clonotype correlation.

CDR3 length: 13 residues. Between the trimmed V and J ends, which lost 6 bases and 3 bases, there was a span of 9 bases. Germline V gene lookup returns CDR1 ENHRY and CDR2 SYGVKD. The library was built from about 370 ng RNA with molecular barcoded adaptors for alpha/delta and beta/gamma chains. TCRdb re-derived calls from the reads in MiXCR, one entry per CDR3 protein. Here the sample spans approximately 45,000 distinct CDR3 sequences, around 20% being singletons. The gene calls are TRBV10-3 and TRBJ1-5; D is unresolved. This TCR came from a donor at least 40 years old with multiple myeloma. The sequencing sample was made of a population of CD138-negative cells sorted from bone marrow. CDR3 loop: CAISGRDNQPQHF. As DNA, the CDR3 is TGTGCCATCAGCGGACGGGACAATCAGCCCCAGCATTTT.